Presented here are 16 T cell receptor beta chains from one specimen sequenced in a study of graft-versus-host responses after intestinal transplantation. Only in-frame clones appear in the TCRdb table, and some are missing; sequencing was by immunoSEQ multiplex PCR. This table holds tens of thousands of clones, roughly 94% found once. Source: PBMCs, taken 156 days after intestinal transplant. Receptors were obtained from a human patient who received an intestinal transplant, so some T cells may come from the graft donor.

This clone was seen once. V usage is TRBV30 and J usage is TRBJ1-1, with D unclear. The length of the CDR3 is 13 residues. V was pared by 2 bases and J by 8 bases, with 15 bases between. The V gene's germline CDR1 is GTSNPN and CDR2 SVGIG (reference sequence). This CDR3 reads CAWSRGGRTEAFF. CDR3 nucleotides: TGTGCCTGGAGTCGGGGTGGACGGACCGAAGCTTTCTTT.

The rearrangement links TRBV7-8 to TRBJ1-3; 10 nucleotides agree with TRBD1. In germline, CDR1 is SGHVS, CDR2 FQNEAQ. J lost 3 bases, V lost 2 bases, and 10 bases had no gene match. CDR3 length: 18 residues. The CDR3 DNA reads as TGTGCCAGCAGCTTACAGGGACAGGGGACCCTCGATGGAAACACCATATATTTT. This gives the protein CASSLQGQGTLDGNTIYF.

The chain uses TRBV7-9 and TRBJ2-5, with a weak D call TRBD1 (6 bases). The V end was cut by 5 bases, the J end by 4 bases, with 11 bases between. Per germline, CDR1 SEHNR and CDR2 FQNEAQ (reference sequence). The CDR3 contains 13 residues. CDR3 region: CASSGSGAETQYF. The CDR3 region has the DNA TGTGCCAGCAGCGGATCAGGGGCAGAGACCCAGTACTTC.

This chain uses TRBV5-1 with TRBJ2-1, with unresolved D. The germline V gene encodes CDR1 SGHRS and CDR2 YFSETQ. V lost 3 bases and J 8 bases, leaving 9 bases between the germline ends. This CDR3 region has 12 residues. CDR3 region: CASSWSGDEQFF. CDR3 nucleotide sequence: TGCGCCAGCAGCTGGAGTGGGGATGAGCAGTTCTTC.

This chain links TRBV4-2 with TRBJ1-2; the D gene is possibly TRBD1 (6 bases). The CDR3 is 17 amino acids. The V end was cut by 0 bases, the J end by 4 bases, with 18 bases between. CDR1 and CDR2 (germline): LGHNA, YNFKEQ. The CDR3 reads CASSQETSGTSFYGYTF. The CDR3 region has the DNA TGTGCCAGCAGCCAAGAGACCTCCGGGACATCGTTCTATGGCTACACCTTC.

The chain carries TRBV19 and TRBJ2-2, with TRBD2 matching over 9 bases. The CDR3 is made up of 15 amino acids. CDR1 LNHDA and CDR2 SQIVND come from the germline V gene (reference sequence). After removal of 1 base from V and 8 bases from J, the junction contained 5 bases not matched to a gene. DNA of the CDR3: TGTGCCAGTAGTATAGCTCTAGCGGGGACGGGGGAGCTGTTTTTT. Residues: CASSIALAGTGELFF. Supplemented by reference TRBV19 and TRBJ2-2, the full variable domain reads DGGITQSPKYLFRKEGQNVTLSCEQNLNHDAMYWYRQDPGQGLRLIYYSQIVNDFQKGDIAEGYSVSREKKESFPLTVTSAQKNPTAFYLCASSIALAGTGELFFGEGSRLTVL.

This clone was observed a single time. The chain joins TRBV6-1 to TRBJ1-2; no firm D call. Trimming pared 3 bases from V and 4 bases from J, leaving 15 bases between. The germline V gene encodes CDR1 MNHNS and CDR2 SASEGT. This CDR3 has 15 amino acids. This chain's CDR3 is CASSDGRKVLYGYTF. CDR3 coding DNA: TGTGCCAGCAGTGATGGTAGGAAGGTCCTCTATGGCTACACCTTC.

This clone was found once. The V call is TRBV5-5, the J call TRBJ1-2, with 10 bases lining up with TRBD1. The trim removed 3 bases at V and 4 bases at J, leaving 9 bases unmatched. The CDR3 has 16 amino acids. The germline V gene encodes CDR1 SGHKS and CDR2 YYEKEE (reference sequence). Here the CDR3 DNA reads TGTGCCAGCAGCTCCTCCAGCGGGGACAGGGGCTATGGCTACACCTTC. Its protein is CASSSSSGDRGYGYTF.

CDR3 protein: CASSEGGTGHYEQYF. The DNA for the CDR3 is TGTGCCAGCAGTGAAGGTGGGACAGGGCACTACGAGCAGTACTTC. V usage is TRBV6-1 and J usage is TRBJ2-7; 9 bases match TRBD1. Trimming at V came to 1 base and at J to 3 bases, leaving 4 bases not matched to a gene. CDR1 and CDR2 (germline): MNHNS, SASEGT. CDR3 length equals 15 residues.

The J gene is TRBJ2-5, the V gene TRBV7-8; D perhaps matches TRBD2 (6 bases). The V end lost 5 bases, the J end lost 5 bases, and 12 bases lay between the germline ends. Per germline, CDR1 SGHVS and CDR2 FQNEAQ. The CDR3 contains 13 residues. CDR3 in DNA: TGTGCCAGCAGCGAGACTAGGATCGAGACCCAGTACTTC. This gives the protein CASSETRIETQYF.

This sequence joins TRBV5-1 and TRBJ2-5; D tentatively reads TRBD1 or TRBD2 (5 bases each). V shed 0 bases and J shed 5 bases, with 20 bases lying between them. The CDR3 loop spans 17 amino acids. The germline CDR1 and CDR2 sequences are SGHRS and YFSETQ. CDR3 bases: TGCGCCAGCAGCTTGGCGCCAGGGCCAGGGAGCACGGAGACCCAGTACTTC. Translation: CASSLAPGPGSTETQYF.

Points on this clone: The junction departs from germline at one end; a sequencing error may be responsible. The same CDR3 also results from other DNA sequences found in this sample. In nucleotides, the CDR3 is TGTGCCAGCAGCCATAACCACGTCCCGACTGGGGGAAACACCGAAGCTTTCTTT. Protein: CASSHNHVPTGGNTEAFF. The genes are TRBV14 and TRBJ1-1, with D maybe TRBD1 (5 bases). This CDR3 has 18 residues. CDR1 and CDR2 from the germline V gene are SGHDN and FVKESK.

This clone was recorded only once. This chain connects TRBV11-2 to TRBJ2-3; D is unresolved. The CDR3 consists of 13 residues. Trimming took off 1 base at V and 6 bases at J, with 8 bases between the two ends. CDR1 SGHAT and CDR2 FQNNGV come from the germline V gene. The CDR3 reads CASSLVPSDTQYF. The CDR3 bases are TGTGCCAGCAGCTTAGTTCCTTCTGATACGCAGTATTTT.

CDR3 bases: TGTGCCAGAAACCTGGACAGGGGAAAGTCAGATACGCAGTATTTT. Protein product: CARNLDRGKSDTQYF. This chain uses TRBV27 with TRBJ2-3; TRBD1 matches 9 bases. Germline-derived CDR1 and CDR2 are MNHEY and SMNVEV (reference sequence). The CDR3 has 15 amino acids. V trimming: 9 bases; J trimming: 4 bases; junction bases outside the gene matches: 11.

This clone was detected only once. The chain couples TRBV5-4 to TRBJ2-2, with 7 bases identical to TRBD2. The CDR3 runs 15 residues. With 4 bases clipped from V and 4 bases from J, the junction kept 7 bases outside the gene matches. Germline lookup yields CDR1 SGHNT and CDR2 YYREEE (reference sequence). This CDR3 reads CASSPYLAATGELFF. The CDR3 DNA sequence: TGTGCCAGCAGCCCATACCTAGCGGCCACCGGGGAGCTGTTTTTT.

V usage is TRBV9 and J usage is TRBJ2-3; tentatively, D is TRBD1 (5 bases). The germline gives CDR1 SGDLS, CDR2 YYNGEE. The germline V and J ends were trimmed by 7 bases and 5 bases, with 8 bases remaining between them. The CDR3 sequence is 11 residues long. In DNA form, the CDR3 reads TGTGCCAGCGAAAGGGGAGATACGCAGTATTTT. Its translation is CASERGDTQYF.